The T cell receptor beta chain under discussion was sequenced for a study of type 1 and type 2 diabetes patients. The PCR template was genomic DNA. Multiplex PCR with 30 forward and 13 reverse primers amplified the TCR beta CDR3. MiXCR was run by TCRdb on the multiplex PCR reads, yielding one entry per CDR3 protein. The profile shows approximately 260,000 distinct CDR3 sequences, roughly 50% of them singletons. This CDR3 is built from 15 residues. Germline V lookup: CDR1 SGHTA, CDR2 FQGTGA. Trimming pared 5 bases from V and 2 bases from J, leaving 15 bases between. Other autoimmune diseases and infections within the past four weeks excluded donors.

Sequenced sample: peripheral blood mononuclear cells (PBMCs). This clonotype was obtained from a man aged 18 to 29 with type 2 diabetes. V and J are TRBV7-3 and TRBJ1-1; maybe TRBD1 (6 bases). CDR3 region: CASSLIGGGNTEAFF. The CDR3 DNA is TGTGCCAGCAGCCTTATAGGGGGGGGAAACACTGAAGCTTTCTTT.